This is a list of T cell receptor beta chains from one sample in a study of cytomegalovirus exposure and HLA in healthy donors. Sequencing used immunoSEQ multiplex PCR; TCRdb keeps in-frame clones, though not all of them. This sample has about 43,000 clones, with approximately 47% found just once. Sequenced material: PBMCs. The source is a man aged 60 to 75 in good health and CMV-seronegative. The CDR3 runs from the conserved cysteine through the conserved F or W. Size tells how often a clone was seen (once, few, many) or the class of an expanded clone, and some rows leave it out.

TRBJ2-7 | . | TRBV25-1 | CASSGIPMEGPEQYF
TRBJ2-7 | . | TRBV28 | CASSHRDRSSEQYF
TRBJ2-3 | many | TRBV28 | CASSSGGTTDTQYF
TRBJ2-1 | . | TRBV7-6 | CASSLAGLAASWDEQFF
TRBJ1-1 | . | TRBV7-2 | CASSQQTGRNTEAFF
TRBJ2-5 | . | TRBV25-1 | CASSDGGPGETQYF
TRBJ1-2 | . | TRBV5-4 | CASSFQGPGGYTF
. | few | TRBV5-6 | CASSLDLFYEQYF
TRBJ2-7 | . | TRBV7-8 | CASSLASGGRALNYEQYF
TRBJ2-1 | few | TRBV5-8 | CASSLASGTGEQFF
TRBJ2-7 | . | TRBV18 | CASSTEGTGGEQYF
TRBJ1-5 | . | TRBV16 | CASSPLGQGVGQPQHF
TRBJ2-2 | . | TRBV11-2 | CASRWGSGMATGELFF
TRBJ1-2 | few | TRBV2 | CASSEIGGHGYTF
TRBJ1-2 | . | TRBV9 | CASSAGVYGYTF
TRBJ2-7 | . | TRBV10-3 | CANPRRQVNSEQYF
TRBJ2-1 | . | TRBV9 | CASSPSVRVNEQFF
TRBJ2-5 | few | TRBV29-1 | CSTRQGARMETQYF
TRBJ2-1 | . | TRBV7-8 | CASSSSGRANNEQFF
TRBJ2-1 | . | TRBV29-1 | CSVAGSAYNEQFF
TRBJ2-1 | few | TRBV27 | CASSLAGSYNEQFF
TRBJ2-5 | . | TRBV5-1 | CASTRTVQETQYF
TRBJ1-1 | . | TRBV12-5 | CASGLGSDSGAFF
TRBJ2-7 | . | TRBV11-2 | CASSPSNSGYEQYF
TRBJ2-3 | . | TRBV5-1 | CASNQGQSGGTDTQYF
TRBJ2-4 | . | TRBV10-3 | CAISVGPQRGMLAKNIQYF
TRBJ2-7 | few | TRBV28 | CASLGLASEQYF
TRBJ2-5 | . | TRBV5-1 | CASSIIQETQYF
TRBJ2-1 | few | TRBV4-3 | CASSQDHRLAGQPQFF
TRBJ2-3 | . | TRBV19 | CASSKRGTDTQYF
TRBJ1-2 | . | TRBV27 | CASRTGINYTF
TRBJ1-2 | . | TRBV6-1 | CASSEGWGQGYGYTF
TRBJ1-2 | . | TRBV5-1 | CASSLGTVNYGYTF
TRBJ2-1 | few | TRBV18 | CASSSGLASYNEQFF
TRBJ2-1 | . | TRBV7-2 | CASSQASGSSYEQFF
TRBJ2-5 | . | TRBV5-4 | CASTVGGQQETQYF
TRBJ2-1 | . | TRBV30 | CAWSGGLSVYNEQFF
TRBJ1-4 | few | TRBV14 | CASSQDGGRPNEKLFF
TRBJ2-1 | . | TRBV7-2 | CASSSGGARRGDEQFF
TRBJ1-1 | . | TRBV7-8 | CASSLFDRGTEAFF
TRBJ1-4 | . | TRBV25-1 | CATGTGGQKLFF